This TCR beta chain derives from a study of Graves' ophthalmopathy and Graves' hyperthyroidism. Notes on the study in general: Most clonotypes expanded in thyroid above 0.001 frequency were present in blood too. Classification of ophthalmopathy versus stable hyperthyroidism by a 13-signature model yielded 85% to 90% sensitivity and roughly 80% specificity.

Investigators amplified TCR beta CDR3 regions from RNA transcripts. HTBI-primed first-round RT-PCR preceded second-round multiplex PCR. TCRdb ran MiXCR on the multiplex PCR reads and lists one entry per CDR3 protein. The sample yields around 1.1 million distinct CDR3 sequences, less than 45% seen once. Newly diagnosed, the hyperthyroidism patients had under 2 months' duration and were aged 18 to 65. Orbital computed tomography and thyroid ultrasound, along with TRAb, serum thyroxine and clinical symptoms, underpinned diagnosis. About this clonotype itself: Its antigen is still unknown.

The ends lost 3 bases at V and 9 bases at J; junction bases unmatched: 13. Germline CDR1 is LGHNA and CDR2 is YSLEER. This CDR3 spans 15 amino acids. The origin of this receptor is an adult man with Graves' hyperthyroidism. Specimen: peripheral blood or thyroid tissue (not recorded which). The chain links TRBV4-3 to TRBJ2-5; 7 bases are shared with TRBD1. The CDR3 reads CASSHDRERGQPQYF. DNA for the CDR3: TGCGCCAGCAGCCATGACAGGGAGAGGGGTCAGCCCCAGTACTTC.